The clone carrying this TCR beta chain came up a few times. Original methodology: The authors estimated nucleated cell counts from reference gene primer amplification. The table came from immunoSEQ multiplex PCR; TCRdb's copy has only in-frame clones and leaves some out. V and J calls and clone size are copied from that table; D and trimming were computed from the DNA. Altogether fewer than 20,000 clones are present, around four fifths being singletons, with the ten largest covering less than 25%. This entry belongs to a study of blood T cell repertoires in COVID-19. As for the study in general: Donors in the United States, Italy and Spain gave samples during acute or convalescent COVID-19.

Sequencing used peripheral blood. The source of this sequence is a man older than 75 with active COVID-19.

The CDR3 region is CAISYRQGGNEQFF. In DNA, the CDR3 is TGTGCCATCAGTTACCGACAGGGGGGCAATGAGCAGTTCTTC. The chain couples TRBV10-3 to TRBJ2-1; TRBD1 agrees at 9 bases. This CDR3 contains 14 residues. Germline CDR1 is ENHRY and CDR2 is SYGVKD. J was trimmed by 6 bases and V by 5 bases; bases with no gene match: 5.